Listed below are T cell receptor beta chains from one sample, sequenced in a study of PD-1 blockade in classical Hodgkin lymphoma. Data came from immunoSEQ multiplex PCR; TCRdb stores just in-frame clones and leaves some out. The sample comprises approximately 23,000 clones, more than 90% of which are singletons, and roughly 0.38% rests with the top ten. Source material: CD4+ T cells from blood. The receptors stem from a human donor with classical Hodgkin lymphoma. The CDR3 runs from the conserved cysteine through the conserved F or W. The D gene is left open where the match is weak. Clone size is shown for a subset of rows, as once, few, many or a class of expanded clone.

clone_size: .; d_call: .; j_call: TRBJ1-2; v_call: TRBV6-1; cdr3_nt: TGTGCCAGCAGTGAAGGGAGCAACCCGAGGTATGGCTACACCTTC; cdr3_aa: CASSEGSNPRYGYTF
clone_size: once; d_call: TRBD1; j_call: TRBJ2-7; v_call: TRBV19; cdr3_nt: TGTGCCAGTAGCGCCGGGACAGGGGTTCAGCAGTACTTC; cdr3_aa: CASSAGTGVQQYF
clone_size: .; d_call: .; j_call: TRBJ1-1; v_call: TRBV30; cdr3_nt: TGTGCCTGGGCCCGCTGGCGCACTGAAGCTTTCTTT; cdr3_aa: CAWARWRTEAFF
clone_size: .; d_call: .; j_call: TRBJ1-1; v_call: TRBV5-6; cdr3_nt: TGTGCCAGCAGCTTGAGGCGAGAGACTGAAGCTTTCTTT; cdr3_aa: CASSLRRETEAFF
clone_size: .; d_call: .; j_call: TRBJ2-2; v_call: TRBV2; cdr3_nt: TGTGCCAGCAGTCCCCTAGGGCTGAACACCGGGGAGCTGTTTTTT; cdr3_aa: CASSPLGLNTGELFF
clone_size: .; d_call: .; j_call: TRBJ2-2; v_call: TRBV27; cdr3_nt: TGTGCCAGCAGTTTAGGCGGGACCTACACCGGGGAGCTGTTTTTT; cdr3_aa: CASSLGGTYTGELFF
clone_size: .; d_call: .; j_call: TRBJ1-2; v_call: TRBV27; cdr3_nt: TGTGCCAGCAGAAAACAGGACAGCGTTTATGGCTACACCTTC; cdr3_aa: CASRKQDSVYGYTF
clone_size: .; d_call: TRBD1; j_call: TRBJ2-7; v_call: TRBV6-1; cdr3_nt: TGTGCCAGCAGTGGCCCGGGACAGGGGATGTACGAGCAGTACTTC; cdr3_aa: CASSGPGQGMYEQYF
clone_size: .; d_call: .; j_call: TRBJ1-1; v_call: TRBV7-9; cdr3_nt: TGTGCCAGCAGCTTCACCCTCAATGTGAACACTGAAGCTTTCTTT; cdr3_aa: CASSFTLNVNTEAFF
clone_size: .; d_call: .; j_call: TRBJ1-2; v_call: TRBV7-2; cdr3_nt: TGTGCCAGCAGCTTCCGGGGAGGTGGGGATGGCTACACCTTC; cdr3_aa: CASSFRGGGDGYTF
clone_size: .; d_call: .; j_call: TRBJ1-2; v_call: TRBV14; cdr3_nt: TGTGCCAGCAGCTCACGGCTCGCATCCCATGGCTACACCTTC; cdr3_aa: CASSSRLASHGYTF
clone_size: .; d_call: TRBD1; j_call: TRBJ2-7; v_call: TRBV5-4; cdr3_nt: TGTGCCAGCAGCTTGGGTCGGGACAGGACCACTTACGAGCAGTACTTC; cdr3_aa: CASSLGRDRTTYEQYF
clone_size: .; d_call: TRBD2; j_call: TRBJ2-1; v_call: TRBV28; cdr3_nt: TGTGCCAGCAGTTTATCGGGGGGTCACTCCTACAATGAGCAGTTCTTC; cdr3_aa: CASSLSGGHSYNEQFF
clone_size: few; d_call: .; j_call: TRBJ1-5; v_call: TRBV30; cdr3_nt: TGTGCCTGGAGTGTAGGTTCAGGTGACGATCAGCCCCAGCATTTT; cdr3_aa: CAWSVGSGDDQPQHF
clone_size: .; d_call: .; j_call: TRBJ2-2; v_call: TRBV5-4; cdr3_nt: TGTGCCAGCAGCTTGACTGGATTCAACACCGGGGAGCTGTTTTTT; cdr3_aa: CASSLTGFNTGELFF
clone_size: .; d_call: TRBD2; j_call: TRBJ2-1; v_call: TRBV7-8; cdr3_nt: TGTGCCAGCAGCTCTCGGACGGGACTAGCGGGGTACAATGAGCAGTTCTTC; cdr3_aa: CASSSRTGLAGYNEQFF
clone_size: .; d_call: .; j_call: TRBJ2-1; v_call: TRBV7-2; cdr3_nt: TGTGCCAGCAGCTCCATGAGCAATGAGCAGTTCTTC; cdr3_aa: CASSSMSNEQFF
clone_size: .; d_call: .; j_call: TRBJ2-7; v_call: TRBV30; cdr3_nt: TGTGCCTGGAGTCCAAGGTGGGGCGAGCAGTACTTC; cdr3_aa: CAWSPRWGEQYF
clone_size: .; d_call: TRBD2; j_call: TRBJ2-3; v_call: TRBV10-3; cdr3_nt: TGTGCCATCAGTGGAATTGCGGGAGGGAAAGAAACGCAGTATTTT; cdr3_aa: CAISGIAGGKETQYF
clone_size: .; d_call: .; j_call: TRBJ1-1; v_call: TRBV6-1; cdr3_nt: TGTGCCAGCAGTGAGCGACCCACCCTCATGAACACTGAAGCTTTCTTT; cdr3_aa: CASSERPTLMNTEAFF
clone_size: .; d_call: TRBD1; j_call: TRBJ1-2; v_call: TRBV18; cdr3_nt: TGTGCCAGCTCACAAAACAGGGGGGTGATCTATGGCTACACCTTC; cdr3_aa: CASSQNRGVIYGYTF
clone_size: .; d_call: .; j_call: TRBJ2-7; v_call: TRBV11-2; cdr3_nt: TGTGCCAGCAGCTTTCTATCCGCCAGGGCCTACGAGCAGTACTTC; cdr3_aa: CASSFLSARAYEQYF
clone_size: .; d_call: .; j_call: TRBJ2-3; v_call: TRBV6-5; cdr3_nt: TGTGCCAGCAGCCAAAGGCGGGGGCGCACAGATACGCAGTATTTT; cdr3_aa: CASSQRRGRTDTQYF
clone_size: .; d_call: .; j_call: TRBJ1-1; v_call: TRBV4-3; cdr3_nt: TGCGCCAGCAGCTCCACGGGGTACACTGAAGCTTTCTTT; cdr3_aa: CASSSTGYTEAFF
clone_size: .; d_call: .; j_call: TRBJ2-5; v_call: TRBV7-2; cdr3_nt: TGTGCCAGCAGGATAGGGGAGACCCAGTACTTC; cdr3_aa: CASRIGETQYF
clone_size: .; d_call: .; j_call: TRBJ2-1; v_call: TRBV6-5; cdr3_nt: TGTGCCAGCAGTTATGGGCTGAGCTACAATGAGCAGTTCTTC; cdr3_aa: CASSYGLSYNEQFF
clone_size: .; d_call: TRBD2; j_call: TRBJ2-7; v_call: TRBV30; cdr3_nt: TGTGCCTGGAGTGTGGGACTAGCCCGCGAGCAGTACTTC; cdr3_aa: CAWSVGLAREQYF
clone_size: .; d_call: .; j_call: TRBJ2-5; v_call: TRBV30; cdr3_nt: TGTGCCTGGGGAGGTGGCGGCCTTGAGACCCAGTACTTC; cdr3_aa: CAWGGGGLETQYF
clone_size: .; d_call: TRBD1; j_call: TRBJ1-2; v_call: TRBV6-5; cdr3_nt: TGTGCCAGCAGACCAACAGGGGGCGACTATGGCTACACCTTC; cdr3_aa: CASRPTGGDYGYTF
clone_size: .; d_call: .; j_call: TRBJ2-7; v_call: TRBV6-6; cdr3_nt: TGTGCCAGCAGTTACGGTCGGCGACAAGAGCTCCGAGAGCAGTACTTC; cdr3_aa: CASSYGRRQELREQYF